The clone carrying this T cell receptor beta chain was recorded only once. Antigen: not known. Using immunoSEQ multiplex PCR, the repertoire was profiled, and TCRdb retains in-frame clones only, with some absent. The data contain 400,000 to 450,000 clones, around 93% of them singletons. This entry belongs to a study of Ad26.COV2.S vaccination and SARS-CoV-2 variants. Study-level background: Among those in the COV1001 Ad26.COV2.S trial arm was the donor.

CDR1 is SGHDT, CDR2 YYEEEE, per germline. Trimming cost V 1 base and J 2 bases; bases outside gene matches: 5. This CDR3 contains 16 residues. Overall study findings and caveats: Considerable breadth of spike-specific CD8+ and CD4+ T cell responses has reportedly been documented following vaccination.

Indicated treatment: roughly 18 received Ad26.COV2.S at low or high dose, single or two shots; five or six received placebo; per-sample allocation not given. The samples date from day 63 after the first vaccine or placebo injection. This Boston cohort included adults aged 18-55 years. The chain couples TRBV5-6 to TRBJ2-1; TRBD2 aligns across 8 bases. Sequenced material: peripheral blood, taken in a trial of Ad26.COV2.S vaccine versus placebo. The TCR was taken from a person aged 18-65 years who received the Ad26.COV2.S COVID-19 vaccine or a placebo. CDR3 loop: CASSLPAGGPYNEQFF. The DNA of the CDR3 is TGTGCCAGCAGCTTGCCCGCGGGGGGCCCCTACAATGAGCAGTTCTTC.